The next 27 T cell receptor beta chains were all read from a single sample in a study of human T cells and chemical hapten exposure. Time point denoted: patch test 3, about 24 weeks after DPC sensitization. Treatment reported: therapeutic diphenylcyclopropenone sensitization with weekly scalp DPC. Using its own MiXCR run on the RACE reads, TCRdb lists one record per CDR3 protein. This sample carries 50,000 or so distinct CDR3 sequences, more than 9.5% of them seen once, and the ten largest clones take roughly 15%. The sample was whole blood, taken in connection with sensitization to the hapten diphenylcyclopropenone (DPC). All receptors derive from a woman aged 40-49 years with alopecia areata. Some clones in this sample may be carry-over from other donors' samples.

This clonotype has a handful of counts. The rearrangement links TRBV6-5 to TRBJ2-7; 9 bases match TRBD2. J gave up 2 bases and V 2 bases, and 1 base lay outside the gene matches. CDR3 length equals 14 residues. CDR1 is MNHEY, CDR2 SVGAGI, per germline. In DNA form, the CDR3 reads TGTGCCAGCAGTTACAGCGGGGGGACCTACGAGCAGTACTTC. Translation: CASSYSGGTYEQYF.

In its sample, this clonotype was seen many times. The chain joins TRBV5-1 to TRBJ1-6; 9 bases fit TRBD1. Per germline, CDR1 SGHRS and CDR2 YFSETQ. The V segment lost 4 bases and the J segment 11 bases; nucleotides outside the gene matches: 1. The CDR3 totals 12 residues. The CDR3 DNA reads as TGCGCCAGCAGCGGACAGGGGACACCCCTCCACTTT. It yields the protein CASSGQGTPLHF.

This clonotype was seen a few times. The CDR3 here is CASSRVGGLRDEQYF. The CDR3 DNA sequence: TGTGCCAGCAGCCGCGTCGGGGGGTTACGCGATGAGCAGTACTTC. The rearrangement joins TRBV3-1 to TRBJ2-7; 7 bases agree with TRBD2. J was trimmed by 7 bases and V by 4 bases; bases with no gene match: 13. CDR1 is LGHDT and CDR2 is YNNKEL in the germline V gene (reference sequence). This CDR3 region has 15 residues.

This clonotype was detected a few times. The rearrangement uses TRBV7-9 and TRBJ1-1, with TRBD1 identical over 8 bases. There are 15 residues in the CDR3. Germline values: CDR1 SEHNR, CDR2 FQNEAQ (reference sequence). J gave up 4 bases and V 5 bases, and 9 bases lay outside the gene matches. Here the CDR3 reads CASSNPGGAGTEAFF. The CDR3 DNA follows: TGTGCCAGCAGCAATCCAGGGGGCGCGGGCACTGAAGCTTTCTTT.

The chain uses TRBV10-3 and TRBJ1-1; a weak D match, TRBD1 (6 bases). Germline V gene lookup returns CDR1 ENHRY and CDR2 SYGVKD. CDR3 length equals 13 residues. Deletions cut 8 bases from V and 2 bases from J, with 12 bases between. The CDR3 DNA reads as TGTGCCATCGCTCCGGGGGGCAACACTGAAGCTTTCTTT. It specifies CAIAPGGNTEAFF.

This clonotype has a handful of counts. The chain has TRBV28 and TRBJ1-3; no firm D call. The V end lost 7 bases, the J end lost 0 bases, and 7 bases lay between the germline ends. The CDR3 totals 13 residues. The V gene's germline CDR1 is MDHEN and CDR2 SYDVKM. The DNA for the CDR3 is TGTGCCAGCAATAGGAACTCTGGAAACACCATATATTTT. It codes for CASNRNSGNTIYF.

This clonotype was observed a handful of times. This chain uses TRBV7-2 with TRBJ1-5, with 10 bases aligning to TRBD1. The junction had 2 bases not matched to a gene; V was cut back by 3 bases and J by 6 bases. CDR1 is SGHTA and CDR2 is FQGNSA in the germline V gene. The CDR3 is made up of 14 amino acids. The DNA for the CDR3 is TGTGCCAGCAGCTTGACAGGGGGCAGTCAGCCCCAGCATTTT. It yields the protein CASSLTGGSQPQHF.

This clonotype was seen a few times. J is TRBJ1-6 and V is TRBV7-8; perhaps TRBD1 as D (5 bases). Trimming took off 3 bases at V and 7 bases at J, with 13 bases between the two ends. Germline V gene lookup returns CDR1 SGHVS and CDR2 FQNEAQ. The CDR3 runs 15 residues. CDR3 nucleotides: TGTGCCAGCAGCTTCTTTCCGGAGGGGAATTCACCCCTCCACTTT. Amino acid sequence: CASSFFPEGNSPLHF.

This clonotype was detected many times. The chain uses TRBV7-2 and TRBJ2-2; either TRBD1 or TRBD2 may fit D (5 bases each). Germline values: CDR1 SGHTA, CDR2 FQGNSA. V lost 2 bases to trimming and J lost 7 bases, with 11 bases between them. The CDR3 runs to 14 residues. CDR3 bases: TGTGCCAGCAGCTTACCCTGGGACGGCGGGGAGCTGTTTTTT. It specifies CASSLPWDGGELFF.

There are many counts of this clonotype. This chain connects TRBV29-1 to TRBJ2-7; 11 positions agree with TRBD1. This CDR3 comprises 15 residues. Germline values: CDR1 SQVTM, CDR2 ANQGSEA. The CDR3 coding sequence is TGCAGGCCTTCTCGCGGGGGACAGGGGGTTGGCGAGCAGTACTTC. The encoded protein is CRPSRGGQGVGEQYF.

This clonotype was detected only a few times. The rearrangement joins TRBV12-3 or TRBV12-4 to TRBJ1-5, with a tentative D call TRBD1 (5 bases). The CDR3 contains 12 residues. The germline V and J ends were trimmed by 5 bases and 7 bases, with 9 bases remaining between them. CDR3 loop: CASSTEGQPQHF. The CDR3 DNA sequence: TGTGCCAGCAGTACCGAGGGGCAGCCCCAGCATTTT.

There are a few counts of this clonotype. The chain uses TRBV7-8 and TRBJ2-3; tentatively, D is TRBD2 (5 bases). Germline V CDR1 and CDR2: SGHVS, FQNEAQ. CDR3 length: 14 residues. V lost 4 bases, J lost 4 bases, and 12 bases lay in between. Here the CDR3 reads CASSSTGMADTQYF. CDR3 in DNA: TGTGCCAGCAGCTCGACGGGGATGGCAGATACGCAGTATTTT.

In DNA form, the CDR3 reads TGTGCCAGCAGTTTAAGGTTTGATTCACCCCTCCACTTT. Protein: CASSLRFDSPLHF. The chain carries TRBV12-3 or TRBV12-4 and TRBJ1-6, with D unclear. The CDR3 is made up of 13 amino acids. The ends were cut back, 2 bases at V and 8 bases at J, with 7 bases in the middle.

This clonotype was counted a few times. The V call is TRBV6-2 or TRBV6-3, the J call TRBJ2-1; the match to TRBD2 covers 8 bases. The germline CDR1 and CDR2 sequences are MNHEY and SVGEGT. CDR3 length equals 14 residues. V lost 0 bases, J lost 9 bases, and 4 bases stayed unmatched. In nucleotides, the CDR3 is TGTGCCAGCAGTTACTCTAGCGGGAAACCTGAGCAGTTCTTC. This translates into CASSYSSGKPEQFF.

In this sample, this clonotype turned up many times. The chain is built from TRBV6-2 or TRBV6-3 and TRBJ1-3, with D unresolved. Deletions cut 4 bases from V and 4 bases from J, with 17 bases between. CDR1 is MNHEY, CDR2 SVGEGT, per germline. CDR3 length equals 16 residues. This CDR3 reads CASSSPARASGNTIYF. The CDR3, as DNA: TGTGCCAGCAGTTCTCCAGCCAGAGCGTCCGGAAACACCATATATTTT.

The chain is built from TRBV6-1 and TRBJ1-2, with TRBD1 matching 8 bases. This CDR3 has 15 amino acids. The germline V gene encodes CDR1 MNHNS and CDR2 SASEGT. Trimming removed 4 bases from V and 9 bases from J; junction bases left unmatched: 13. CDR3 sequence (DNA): TGTGCCAGCAGTGCACCCCCAGGGGGCAGGGAGCGCTACACCTTC. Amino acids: CASSAPPGGRERYTF.

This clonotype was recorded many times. The CDR3 is CASSGGLERDTQYF. The DNA for the CDR3 is TGTGCCAGCAGCGGAGGCTTAGAACGTGATACGCAGTATTTT. This chain connects TRBV9 to TRBJ2-3; D uncertain. The germline V gene encodes CDR1 SGDLS and CDR2 YYNGEE. Trimming pared 3 bases from V and 6 bases from J, leaving 14 bases between. The CDR3 sequence is 14 residues long.

CDR3 nucleotides: TGTGCCAGCTCACCGCAGGGGAGAGGCTACACCTTC. It codes for CASSPQGRGYTF. The chain recombines TRBV18 with TRBJ1-2; TRBD1 is a possible D gene (6 bases). V gave up 3 bases and J gave up 8 bases, with 10 bases separating them. There are 12 residues in the CDR3. The germline V gene has CDR1 KGHSH and CDR2 LQKENI.

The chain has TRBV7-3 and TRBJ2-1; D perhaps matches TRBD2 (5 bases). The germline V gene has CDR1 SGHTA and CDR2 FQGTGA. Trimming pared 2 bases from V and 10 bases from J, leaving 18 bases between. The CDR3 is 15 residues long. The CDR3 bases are TGTGCCAGCAGCTTATCTGCTAGCCCCGCCTCGGAGCAGTTCTTC. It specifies CASSLSASPASEQFF.

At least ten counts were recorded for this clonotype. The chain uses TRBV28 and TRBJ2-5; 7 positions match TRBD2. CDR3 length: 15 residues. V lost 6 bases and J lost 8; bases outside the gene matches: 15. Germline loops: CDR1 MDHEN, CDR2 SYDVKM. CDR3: CASSQAGSAVRTQYF. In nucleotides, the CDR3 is TGTGCCAGCAGCCAAGCGGGGAGCGCCGTAAGAACCCAGTACTTC.

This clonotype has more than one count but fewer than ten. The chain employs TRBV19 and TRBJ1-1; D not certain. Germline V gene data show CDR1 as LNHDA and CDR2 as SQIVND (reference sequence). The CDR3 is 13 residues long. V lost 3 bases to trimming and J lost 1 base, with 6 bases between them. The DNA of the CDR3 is TGTGCCAGTAGTATCACAAAGAACACTGAAGCTTTCTTT. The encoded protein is CASSITKNTEAFF.

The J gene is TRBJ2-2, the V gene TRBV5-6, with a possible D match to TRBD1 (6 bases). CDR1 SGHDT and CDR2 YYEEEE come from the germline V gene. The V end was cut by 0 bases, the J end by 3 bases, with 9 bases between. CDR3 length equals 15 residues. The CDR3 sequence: CASSLVSGDTGELFF. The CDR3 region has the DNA TGTGCCAGCAGCTTGGTGTCAGGGGACACCGGGGAGCTGTTTTTT.

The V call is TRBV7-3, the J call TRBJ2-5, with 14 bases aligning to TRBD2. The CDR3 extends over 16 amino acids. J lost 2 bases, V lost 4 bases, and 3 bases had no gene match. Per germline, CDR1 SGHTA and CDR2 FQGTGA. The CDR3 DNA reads TGTGCCAGCAGCTCCGGACTAGCGGGGGGACAAGAGACCCAGTACTTC. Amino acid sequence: CASSSGLAGGQETQYF. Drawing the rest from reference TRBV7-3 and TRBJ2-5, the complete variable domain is GAGVSQTPSNKVTEKGKYVELRCDPISGHTALYWYRQSLGQGPEFLIYFQGTGAADDSGLPNDRFFAVRPEGSVSTLKIQRTERGDSAVYLCASSSGLAGGQETQYFGPGTRLLVL.

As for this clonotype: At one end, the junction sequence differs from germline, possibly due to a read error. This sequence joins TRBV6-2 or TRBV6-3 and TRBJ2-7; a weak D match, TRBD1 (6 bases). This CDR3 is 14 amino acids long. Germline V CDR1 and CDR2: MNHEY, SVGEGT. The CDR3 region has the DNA TGTTCCAGCAGTAAGGGACAAGGCTCCAGCGAGCAGTACTTC. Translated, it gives CSSSKGQGSSEQYF.

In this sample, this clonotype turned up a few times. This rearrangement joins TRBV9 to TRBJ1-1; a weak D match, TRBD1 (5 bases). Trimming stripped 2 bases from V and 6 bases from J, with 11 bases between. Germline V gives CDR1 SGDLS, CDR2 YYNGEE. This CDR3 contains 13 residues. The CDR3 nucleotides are TGTGCCAGCAGCGTTACACCGGGGCCTGAAGCTTTCTTT. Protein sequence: CASSVTPGPEAFF. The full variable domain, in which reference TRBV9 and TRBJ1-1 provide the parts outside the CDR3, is DSGVTQTPKHLITATGQRVTLRCSPRSGDLSVYWYQQSLDQGLQFLIQYYNGEERAKGNILERFSAQQFPDLHSELNLSSLELGDSALYFCASSVTPGPEAFFGQGTRLTVV.

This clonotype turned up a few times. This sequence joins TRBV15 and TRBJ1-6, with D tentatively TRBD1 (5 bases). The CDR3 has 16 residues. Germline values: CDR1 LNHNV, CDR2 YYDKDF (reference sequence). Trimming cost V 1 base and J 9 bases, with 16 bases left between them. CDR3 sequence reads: CATSRVGRSAGSPLHF. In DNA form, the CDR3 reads TGTGCCACCAGCAGAGTGGGGCGCTCGGCCGGTTCACCCCTCCACTTT.

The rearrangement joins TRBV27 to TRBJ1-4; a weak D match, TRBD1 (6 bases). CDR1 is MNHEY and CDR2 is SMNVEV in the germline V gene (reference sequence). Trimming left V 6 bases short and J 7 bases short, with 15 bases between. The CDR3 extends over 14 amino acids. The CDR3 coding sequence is TGTGCCAGCAGCAGAAGCAGGGGAGGTGAAAAACTGTTTTTT. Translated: CASSRSRGGEKLFF.